Shown below are 18 T cell receptor beta chains from a single sample sequenced in a study of tissue T cells after allogeneic stem cell transplantation. TCRdb keeps only in-frame clones here, not all; method: immunoSEQ multiplex PCR. The sample holds some 6,700 clones; approximately 50% are singletons and the top ten take 3.8%. Specified time point: mouse harvest day 7 after allogeneic transplant. Each mouse received 10^7 T-cell-depleted marrow cells plus 10^6 splenic CD5+ T cells by tail vein. Source material: gut tissue. All receptors come from a female BALB/c mouse given C57BL/6 T cells with graft-versus-host disease after an allogeneic hematopoietic cell transplant.

Details on this clone: Mouse gene names and germline throughout. The read stops 1 residue short of the end of the CDR3; the missing end is completed from the germline J gene. V gene TRBV26 combines with J gene TRBJ2-5, with D perhaps TRBD1 (6 bases). The CDR3 totals 14 residues. Germline values: CDR1 KGHPV, CDR2 FQNQEV (reference sequence). Between the trimmed V and J ends, which lost 7 bases and 0 bases, there was a span of 11 bases. The part of the CDR3 DNA that was read is TGTGCCAGCACCCCCACAGGGAACCAAGACACCCAGTAC. Protein product: CASTPTGNQDTQY. The whole CDR3 reads CASTPTGNQDTQYF.

This clone was recorded a few times. The genes and germline here are from mouse. Coverage ceases 1 residue before the CDR3 finishes, and the germline J gene fills in the end. This rearrangement joins TRBV16 to TRBJ2-3; TRBD2 aligns across 9 bases. This CDR3 contains 14 residues. CDR1 and CDR2 (germline): SGHSA, FRNQAP. V lost 4 bases and J lost 6; bases outside the gene matches: 5. CDR3 DNA (partial): TGTGCAAGCAGCTCTTGGACTGGGGCCGAAACGCTGTAT. Translating gives CASSSWTGAETLY. The whole CDR3 sequence is CASSSWTGAETLYF.

With regard to this clone: Germline and genes: mouse. The CDR3 end is not reached by the read, which stops 1 residue before it; the germline J gene fills it in. The chain uses TRBV23 and TRBJ2-3; TRBD1 is taken as the D call from the table, unchecked against the DNA. The V gene's germline CDR1 is KGHTA and CDR2 FQNQQP. There are 16 residues in the CDR3. The CDR3 reads CSSSQSGQGRAETLYF. The DNA read from the CDR3 is TGCTCCAGCAGTCAATCGGGACAGGGGCGTGCAGAAACGCTGTAT.

To note about this clone: Gene names and germline refer to mouse. The read gets to within 1 residue of the CDR3 end, and the germline J gene fills in the rest. The chain uses TRBV13-3 and TRBJ2-5, with TRBD2 identical over 9 bases. V lost 4 bases to trimming and J lost 5 bases; unmatched junction nucleotides: 2. Germline CDR1 and CDR2: NNHDY and SYVADS. The CDR3 totals 13 residues. This chain's CDR3 is CASSRDWVDTQYF. The covered CDR3 bases are TGTGCCAGCAGTCGGGACTGGGTAGACACCCAGTAC.

Regarding this clone: Gene names refer to mouse genes. The sequence runs out 1 residue before the end of the CDR3; the remainder is reconstructed from the germline J gene. V and J are TRBV19 and TRBJ2-7, with TRBD2 matching over 9 bases. Germline V gene lookup returns CDR1 FNHDT and CDR2 SITEND (reference sequence). CDR3 length equals 14 residues. Trimming took 0 bases from V and 3 from J; bases not matched to a gene: 1. This chain's CDR3 is CASSIGTGDYEQYF. CDR3 DNA (partial): TGTGCCAGCAGTATAGGGACTGGGGACTATGAACAGTAC.

In this sample, this clone turned up once. Genes and germline are mouse. Read coverage stops 1 residue before the CDR3 terminus; the germline J gene supplies the remainder. The chain joins TRBV26 to TRBJ2-4; D remains unclear. CDR1 is KGHPV and CDR2 is FQNQEV in the germline V gene (reference sequence). CDR3 length: 13 residues. The V gene lost 6 bases and the J gene lost 0 bases, with 7 bases spanning the gap. The CDR3 DNA, read in part, is TGTGCCAGCAGCCCGAATAGTCAAAACACCTTGTAC. Translation gives CASSPNSQNTLY. In full, the CDR3 reads CASSPNSQNTLYF.

Worth noting for this clone: The genes and germline here are from mouse. The read ends 1 residue before the CDR3 terminus; that terminus is restored from the germline J gene. The chain couples TRBV16 to TRBJ1-3; D is unresolved. The CDR3 loop spans 13 amino acids. Germline CDR1 and CDR2: SGHSA and FRNQAP. V lost 5 bases, J lost 0 bases, and 5 bases lay in between. The covered CDR3 bases are TGTGCAAGCAGCCAAAATTCTGGAAATACGCTCTAT. Translating gives CASSQNSGNTLY. Given in full, the CDR3 is CASSQNSGNTLYF.

Sample share makes this clone medium-sized. Genes and germline are mouse. The CDR3 extends 1 residue past the end of the read, so its final part is completed from the germline J gene. The chain has TRBV3 and TRBJ2-7; 11 nucleotides agree with TRBD2. This CDR3 region has 14 residues. Germline trimming cut 3 bases from V and 4 bases from J; bases unmatched to any gene: 2. CDR1 and CDR2 (germline): SNHLY, FYNGKV (reference sequence). CDR3 in amino acids: CASSFRDWGYEQYF. The DNA read from the CDR3 is TGTGCCAGCAGCTTCCGGGACTGGGGGTATGAACAGTAC. Using reference TRBV3 and TRBJ2-7 for the parts outside the CDR3, the full variable domain is GPKVLQIPSHQIIDMGQMVTLNCDPVSNHLYFYWYKQILGQQMEFLVNFYNGKVMEKSKLFKDQFSVERPDGSYFTLKIQPTALEDSAVYFCASSFRDWGYEQYFGPGTRLTVL.

This clone was seen a few times. Each gene name is a mouse one. The CDR3 reads CASSEGFNNQAPLF. CDR3 DNA (partial): TGTGCCAGCAGTGAAGGGTTTAACAACCAGGCTCCGCTT. This chain connects TRBV13-1 to TRBJ1-5, with D unclear. The read terminates 1 residue ahead of where the CDR3 ends, so the germline J gene completes it. Germline V lookup: CDR1 NSHNY, CDR2 SYGAGN. CDR3 size: 14 residues. Trimming took 2 bases from V and 0 from J, leaving 6 bases between them.

Worth noting for this clone: These gene names are mouse names. The read ends 1 residue before the CDR3 terminus; that terminus is restored from the germline J gene. The gene calls are TRBV3 and TRBJ1-1; tentatively, D is TRBD1 (6 bases). The CDR3 has 14 amino acids. In germline, CDR1 is SNHLY, CDR2 FYNGKV (reference sequence). Trimming took off 3 bases at V and 4 bases at J, with 12 bases between the two ends. The part of the CDR3 DNA that was read is TGTGCCAGCAGCTTCGGGGGGGCGAGCACAGAAGTCTTC. Translating gives CASSFGGASTEVF. The full CDR3 protein is CASSFGGASTEVFF.

This clone is medium-sized. The gene names here belong to mouse. The read stops 1 residue short of the end of the CDR3; the missing end is completed from the germline J gene. The chain carries TRBV19 and TRBJ2-7; possible D gene TRBD2, 6 bases. The ends were cut back, 3 bases at V and 0 bases at J, with 7 bases in the middle. There are 13 residues in the CDR3. Germline V CDR1 and CDR2: FNHDT, SITEND (reference sequence). Incomplete CDR3 DNA: TGTGCCAGCAGTACTGGGGACTCCTATGAACAGTAC. Its translation: CASSTGDSYEQY. The full CDR3 reads CASSTGDSYEQYF.

As regards this clone: Gene and germline names: mouse. The CDR3 goes on 1 residue after the read ends, and that part is filled in from the germline J gene. The chain has TRBV3 and TRBJ2-5, with 7 bases matching TRBD2. CDR1 and CDR2 (germline): SNHLY, FYNGKV (reference sequence). The CDR3 is made up of 13 amino acids. V gave up 2 bases and J gave up 6 bases; unmatched junction bases: 2. This chain's CDR3 is CASSLSWGDTQYF. The part of the CDR3 DNA that was read is TGTGCCAGCAGCTTAAGCTGGGGGGACACCCAGTAC.

About this clone: Germline and genes: mouse. Coverage ceases 1 residue before the CDR3 finishes, and the germline J gene fills in the end. The chain links TRBV3 to TRBJ2-7, with 7 bases matching TRBD1. CDR1 is SNHLY and CDR2 is FYNGKV in the germline V gene (reference sequence). The junction had 4 bases not matched to a gene; V was cut back by 5 bases and J by 0 bases. CDR3 length equals 14 residues. CDR3: CASSRRDSSYEQYF. Incomplete CDR3 DNA: TGTGCCAGCAGCCGCCGGGACAGCTCCTATGAACAGTAC.

In its sample, this clone was seen once. Mouse gene names apply. The CDR3 end lies 1 residue beyond the end of the read and is filled in from the germline J gene. The chain employs TRBV15 and TRBJ2-7; 8 bases align to TRBD2. From germline, CDR1 is SGHND and CDR2 FRSKSL. There are 15 residues in the CDR3. V lost 0 bases and J lost 7; bases outside the gene matches: 8. CDR3 DNA (partial): TGTGCCAGCAGTTTAGCGCTTGGCTGGGGGGACGAACAGTAC. Translating gives CASSLALGWGDEQY. The entire CDR3 protein reads CASSLALGWGDEQYF.

A remark on this clone: Here the gene names and germline are mouse. The DNA ends 1 residue before the CDR3 does, and the rest of the CDR3 is filled in from the germline J gene. V and J are TRBV12-2 and TRBJ2-3, with TRBD2 as a possible D gene (6 bases). V was clipped by 0 bases and J by 1 base, with 7 bases between them. Germline V gene sequence: CDR1 SGHLS, CDR2 HYDKME. This CDR3 is 14 amino acids long. The CDR3 bases that were read are TGTGCCAGCTCTCTCTCTGGGGGTGCAGAAACGCTGTAT. The encoded protein is CASSLSGGAETLY. The entire CDR3 sequence reads CASSLSGGAETLYF.

Notes on this clone: Germline and genes: mouse. The CDR3 goes on 1 residue after the read ends, and that part is filled in from the germline J gene. The rearrangement joins TRBV1 to TRBJ1-5, with 12 positions matching TRBD1. The CDR3 has 17 amino acids. Per germline, CDR1 NSQYPW and CDR2 LRSPGD (reference sequence). Germline trimming cut 3 bases from V and 2 bases from J; bases unmatched to any gene: 5. Partial CDR3 DNA: TGCACCTGCAGTGCGCGGGACAGGGGGCGCGACAACCAGGCTCCGCTT. This sequence encodes CTCSARDRGRDNQAPL. The CDR3, in full, reads CTCSARDRGRDNQAPLF.

Turning to this clone: The genes and germline here are from mouse. The read finishes 1 residue shy of the CDR3 end, and the germline J gene is used to complete it. The chain employs TRBV26 and TRBJ2-2; possible D gene TRBD2, 6 bases. Germline CDR1 reads KGHPV; CDR2 reads FQNQEV (reference sequence). V lost 2 bases and J lost 6, with 7 bases in between. This CDR3 is 13 amino acids long. The DNA read from the CDR3 is TGTGCCAGCAGTCTGCGGGGGGCCGGGCAGCTCTAC. It encodes CASSLRGAGQLY. The complete CDR3 reads CASSLRGAGQLYF. Filled out from reference TRBV26 and TRBJ2-2, the complete variable domain reads NSKVIQTPRYLVKGQGQKAKMRCIPEKGHPVVFWYQQNKNNEFKFLINFQNQEVLQQIDMTEKRFSAECPSNSPCSLEIQSSEAGDSALYLCASSLRGAGQLYFGEGSKLTVL.

Regarding this clone: Mouse germline and gene names are used. The read terminates 1 residue before the CDR3 end, so the remaining end is supplied by the germline J gene. This chain links TRBV2 with TRBJ2-3; 12 bases line up with TRBD2. CDR1 and CDR2 from the germline V gene are LGHNA and YSYQKL. With V trimmed by 4 bases and J by 0 bases, 2 bases remained unmatched. The CDR3 is 16 amino acids. The CDR3 reads CASSPTGGASAETLYF. CDR3 DNA (partial): TGTGCCAGCAGCCCGACTGGGGGGGCCAGTGCAGAAACGCTGTAT.